This TCR beta chain is from a study of TIL therapy for anti-PD-1-resistant metastatic lung cancer (dated by TCRdb to the early 2020s). In the study overall: Tumors were harvested before any PD-1/PD-L1 blockade; patients then received nivolumab, and those progressing received lymphodepletion, expanded TIL infusion and IL-2. Tumor and peripheral blood T cell receptor beta sequencing was used to track clonotypes across tumor, expanded TIL product and serial blood samples. Most of the cohort had lung adenocarcinoma, including a handful of EGFR-mutant tumors and two ALK-rearranged tumors, and half of the patients were either current or former smokers. Across the cohort, whole-exome sequencing showed a median non-synonymous tumor mutation burden of about 1.6 mutations per megabase. Enrolled patients had a median age of around 56 years (range about 38-85) and a median tumor PD-L1 proportion score of about 5.9%. What the research found in general, with its limitations: Because the cohort was highly selected, with more treatment-naive, never-smoker and oncogene-addicted patients than is typical, generalizability is limited. The baseline peripheral repertoire was partially replaced by infused TIL clonotypes, which then decayed over months, and no apparent association between persistence and response was found. The study protocol defined all tumor marker inferences as exploratory.

TCR beta CDR3 regions were amplified from genomic DNA with the immunoSEQ v3 hsTCRB kit using bias-controlled multiplex PCR. TCR libraries were sequenced on an Illumina NextSeq 500 to approximately 2 million read pairs for survey level or roughly 4.5-6 million for deep level. In the paper's pipeline: The immunoSEQ Analyzer software assigned V, D and J genes, filtered out non-productive sequences, and reported clonality. Repertoires were compared by productive Simpson clonality and by the Morisita overlap index of productive TRB rearrangements between infused TIL and blood. The absolute count of a clonotype in blood was estimated by multiplying the lymphocyte count by the CD3+ fraction and by the productive frequency of the clone. TCRdb obtained this table from immuneACCESS and retained in-frame rearrangements with V and J assigned. These tables miss some clones; where compared with another copy, unresolved V genes account for less than half of the shortfall, and the remainder is unexplained. The V and J calls and clone size come from that table; D and trimming were worked out from the DNA. For this sample there are under 65,000 clones; 81% appear just once. The ten largest clones capture 2.9% of the sample.

The label giving this sample's time point can be read as: pre-treatment sample, taken before nivolumab and TIL therapy. Adults with stage 4 NSCLC were enrolled in a dual-center phase I trial from late 2017 to early 2020. Samples came from a single-arm, open-label phase I trial of tumor-infiltrating lymphocyte therapy with nivolumab in advanced non-small cell lung cancer. Blood mononuclear cells from EDTA tubes were separated on a Ficoll gradient and snap-frozen as pellets, and DNA was extracted from the cells using a Qiagen mini-prep kit. This clone has a handful of counts. It has no known antigen specificity. No much larger clone is present one base from it, and per-base qualities are unavailable. Trimming at the junction amounts to 3 bases on V and 7 bases on J, and the germline ends lie 10 bases apart. CDR1 and CDR2 are drawn from the germline V gene: MNHNS, SASEGT. Spanning cysteine to phenylalanine, the CDR3 consists of 12 amino acids. The sequence is cut down to CDR3 DNA, 36 bases in frame from base 1.

The clonotype originates from a person between 30 and 80 years old with non-small cell lung cancer. The chain links TRBV6-1 with TRBJ2-7; no D segment can be confidently identified. The source was blood, collected at baseline. The CDR3 reads as follows: CASSDTNTEQYF. The DNA sequence is as follows: TGTGCCAGCAGTGATACAAACACAGAGCAGTACTTC.